This TCR beta chain was sequenced in a study of blood T cell repertoires in COVID-19. This table comes from immunoSEQ multiplex PCR, and its TCRdb copy is limited to in-frame clones, with some not included. The sample yields roughly 68,000 clones, approximately 85% seen once. This CDR3 is built from 15 residues. The V gene is TRBV21-1, the J gene TRBJ1-2. TRBV21-1 is classified as a pseudogene. The sample comprised peripheral blood. This clonotype was obtained from a man aged 45-60 years with acute or convalescent COVID-19. The CDR3 DNA is TGTGCCAGCAGCAACCCCTTGGGGACTACGTATGGCTACACCTTC. Residues: CASSNPLGTTYGYTF.